The 9 T cell receptor beta chains given below trace back to one sample, sequenced in a study of cytomegalovirus exposure and HLA in healthy donors. In the PCR, 60 Vbeta and 13 Jbeta primers were used. Using immunoSEQ multiplex PCR, the repertoire was profiled, and TCRdb retains in-frame clones only, with some absent. With fewer than 50,000 clones in the sample, the ten largest clones hold over 7%. The specimen was PBMCs. The receptors stem from a male donor in good health and CMV-seronegative.

The genes are TRBV5-6 and TRBJ2-7, with D possibly TRBD2 on 5 matching bases. The germline V gene has CDR1 SGHDT and CDR2 YYEEEE. The CDR3 spans 14 residues. Trimming pared 3 bases from V and 3 bases from J, leaving 13 bases between. The CDR3 region has the DNA TGTGCCAGCAGCTCCCACGGGATGTTCTACGAGCAGTACTTC. Its translation: CASSSHGMFYEQYF. The whole variable domain, filled in from reference TRBV5-6 and TRBJ2-7, reads DAGVTQSPTHLIKTRGQQVTLRCSPKSGHDTVSWYQQALGQGPQFIFQYYEEEERQRGNFPDRFSGHQFPNYSSELNVNALLLGDSALYLCASSSHGMFYEQYFGPGTRLTVT.

V is TRBV7-6 and J is TRBJ2-6, with a tentative D call TRBD1 (5 bases). Germline V gives CDR1 SGHVS, CDR2 FNYEAQ. Trimming took off 6 bases at V and 2 bases at J, with 20 bases between the two ends. CDR3 length: 18 residues. The CDR3 protein is CASSPKPAAGTGANVLTF. Here the CDR3 DNA reads TGTGCCAGCAGTCCCAAGCCAGCTGCAGGGACTGGGGCCAACGTCCTGACTTTC.

The J gene is TRBJ2-5, the V gene TRBV2; 13 positions agree with TRBD2. CDR3 length equals 17 residues. CDR1 SNHLY and CDR2 FYNNEI come from the germline V gene. J lost 4 bases, V lost 6 bases, and 11 bases had no gene match. The CDR3 spells CASSLLAGGRVGETQYF. CDR3 DNA sequence: TGTGCCAGCAGCCTACTAGCGGGAGGGAGGGTAGGAGAGACCCAGTACTTC. Full variable domain (rest looked up from reference TRBV2 and TRBJ2-5): EPEVTQTPSHQVTQMGQEVILRCVPISNHLYFYWYRQILGQKVEFLVSFYNNEISEKSEIFDDQFSVERPDGSNFTLKIRSTKLEDSAMYFCASSLLAGGRVGETQYFGPGTRLLVL.

The chain joins TRBV7-9 to TRBJ2-5, with 8 bases matching TRBD1. From germline, CDR1 is SEHNR and CDR2 FQNEAQ (reference sequence). This CDR3 is built from 14 residues. V lost 5 bases, J lost 2 bases, and 4 bases stayed unmatched. The CDR3 loop is CASSRNRGQETQYF. In nucleotides, the CDR3 is TGTGCCAGCAGCCGGAACAGGGGGCAAGAGACCCAGTACTTC.

This sequence joins TRBV14 and TRBJ2-2, with TRBD2 matching 15 bases. CDR1 SGHDN and CDR2 FVKESK come from the germline V gene. The length of the CDR3 is 17 residues. Trimming at V came to 9 bases and at J to 4 bases, leaving 9 bases not matched to a gene. In DNA form, the CDR3 reads TGTGCCAGTCCGGGACTAGCGGGAGGAGGCGGCACCGGGGAGCTGTTTTTT. Protein: CASPGLAGGGGTGELFF.

The chain employs TRBV9 and TRBJ1-1, with D perhaps matching TRBD1 (6 bases). With 4 bases removed from V and 0 bases from J, the gap between germline ends came to 25 bases. Germline V gene data show CDR1 as SGDLS and CDR2 as YYNGEE. The CDR3 loop spans 19 amino acids. The DNA for the CDR3 is TGTGCCAGCAGCCAACGAATGGGGGCGGGGGATAGAGTGAACACTGAAGCTTTCTTT. Translation: CASSQRMGAGDRVNTEAFF.

The chain carries TRBV19 and TRBJ2-5; 10 positions match TRBD1. V trimming: 6 bases; J trimming: 7 bases; junction bases outside the gene matches: 11. CDR3 length: 15 residues. Per the germline V gene, CDR1 is LNHDA and CDR2 is SQIVND (reference sequence). In DNA, the CDR3 is TGTGCCAGTAGCGCCTCGACAGGGGGCGTCGGGACCCAGTACTTC. It encodes CASSASTGGVGTQYF.

The V call is TRBV7-9, the J call TRBJ2-1, with D uncertain. Germline CDR1 and CDR2: SEHNR and FQNEAQ (reference sequence). V was pared by 4 bases and J by 3 bases, with 10 bases between. The CDR3 spans 14 residues. In nucleotides, the CDR3 is TGTGCCAGCAGCTACCAGCGAGTCTACAATGAGCAGTTCTTC. Encoded protein: CASSYQRVYNEQFF. Filled out from reference TRBV7-9 and TRBJ2-1, the complete variable domain reads DTGVSQNPRHKITKRGQNVTFRCDPISEHNRLYWYRQTLGQGPEFLTYFQNEAQLEKSRLLSDRFSAERPKGSFSTLEIQRTEQGDSAMYLCASSYQRVYNEQFFGPGTRLTVL.

This chain joins TRBV28 and TRBJ2-1; D may be TRBD2 (5 bases). The CDR3 runs 14 residues. V dropped 7 bases and J dropped 0 bases, with 10 bases sitting between them. Germline CDR1 and CDR2: MDHEN and SYDVKM. Here the CDR3 DNA reads TGTGCCAGCATCCGGGGTAGCTCCTACAATGAGCAGTTCTTC. Residues: CASIRGSSYNEQFF.